The 17 T cell receptor beta chains given below trace back to one sample, sequenced in a study of beta chain features in type 1 diabetes. General study results and limits: All four CD4+ subsets of Type 1 diabetes patients contained TCRB CDR3s that were moderately but significantly shorter.

Antigen specificity for these receptors is unknown. Of the isolated RNA, all was reverse transcribed, and so the sequenced material was expressed TCRB transcripts. This table comes from immunoSEQ multiplex PCR, and its TCRdb copy is limited to in-frame clones, with some not included. This table has about 41,000 clones, roughly 70% appearing once. Sample: Tregs from blood. These receptors were obtained from a man aged 25-45 years with type 1 diabetes. Some clones in this sample may be carry-over from other donors' samples.

This clone was counted between two and nine times. V gene TRBV19 combines with J gene TRBJ1-1, with 10 bases matching TRBD1. Germline trimming cut 5 bases from V and 4 bases from J; bases unmatched to any gene: 13. The CDR3 contains 17 residues. Germline CDR1 and CDR2: LNHDA and SQIVND (reference sequence). Written as DNA, the CDR3 is TGTGCCAGTAGTCCCAGCCCGGGACAGGGGAGGAGCACTGAAGCTTTCTTT. Amino acid sequence: CASSPSPGQGRSTEAFF. The entire variable domain, with the rest obtained from reference TRBV19 and TRBJ1-1, is as follows: DGGITQSPKYLFRKEGQNVTLSCEQNLNHDAMYWYRQDPGQGLRLIYYSQIVNDFQKGDIAEGYSVSREKKESFPLTVTSAQKNPTAFYLCASSPSPGQGRSTEAFFGQGTRLTVV.

The rearrangement uses TRBV11-2 and TRBJ2-5; possible D gene TRBD2, 6 bases. This CDR3 has 12 residues. With 5 bases removed from V and 11 bases from J, the gap between germline ends came to 15 bases. The germline V gene encodes CDR1 SGHAT and CDR2 FQNNGV. The CDR3 loop is CASSPGPGEQYF. The CDR3 DNA reads TGTGCCAGCAGCCCCGGACCGGGAGAGCAGTACTTC.

The chain is built from TRBV19 and TRBJ2-3; TRBD2 aligns across 7 bases. Looked up from germline, CDR1 is LNHDA and CDR2 is SQIVND (reference sequence). The CDR3 spans 13 residues. Trimming cost V 3 bases and J 11 bases; bases outside gene matches: 8. The CDR3 DNA sequence: TGTGCCAGTAGTATCTCAGCGGGAAGGGTGCAGTATTTT. Protein product: CASSISAGRVQYF. Full variable domain (outside the CDR3, taken from reference TRBV19 and TRBJ2-3): DGGITQSPKYLFRKEGQNVTLSCEQNLNHDAMYWYRQDPGQGLRLIYYSQIVNDFQKGDIAEGYSVSREKKESFPLTVTSAQKNPTAFYLCASSISAGRVQYFGPGTRLTVL.

The chain couples TRBV4-2 to TRBJ2-1, with TRBD2 matching 8 bases. Germline CDR1 LGHNA, CDR2 YNFKEQ. CDR3 size: 14 residues. With V trimmed by 7 bases and J by 5 bases, 7 bases remained unmatched. The CDR3 here is CASNGGARNNEQFF. The CDR3 coding sequence is TGTGCCAGCAACGGGGGGGCAAGGAACAATGAGCAGTTCTTC.

This sequence joins TRBV27 and TRBJ1-2, with 10 bases lining up with TRBD1. The CDR3 contains 16 residues. Germline lookup yields CDR1 MNHEY and CDR2 SMNVEV (reference sequence). V shed 6 bases, J shed 7 bases, and the junction held 14 bases outside the gene matches. In nucleotides, the CDR3 is TGTGCCAGCAGAAAAAACAAGGGACAGGGGTATGGTGGCTACACCTTC. Translation: CASRKNKGQGYGGYTF.

The table lists this clone with a count of one. V gene TRBV5-6 combines with J gene TRBJ2-1; the D gene is possibly TRBD1 (6 bases). Trimming left V 4 bases short and J 10 bases short, with 30 bases between. CDR1 and CDR2 (germline): SGHDT, YYEEEE. The CDR3 has 18 amino acids. The CDR3 region is CASSGATKGERGRGEQFF. The CDR3 DNA reads TGTGCCAGCAGCGGAGCTACCAAGGGGGAGAGAGGGAGAGGGGAGCAGTTCTTC.

J is TRBJ2-7 and V is TRBV5-6; 12 bases are a match to TRBD1. The J segment lost 5 bases and the V segment lost 2 bases, leaving 11 bases of the junction unmatched. The CDR3 spans 17 residues. Germline V gives CDR1 SGHDT, CDR2 YYEEEE. This chain's CDR3 is CASSFGLWGQGAHEQYF. The CDR3 DNA sequence: TGTGCCAGCAGCTTCGGTTTGTGGGGACAGGGGGCACACGAGCAGTACTTC. The whole variable domain, remainder taken from reference TRBV5-6 and TRBJ2-7, is DAGVTQSPTHLIKTRGQQVTLRCSPKSGHDTVSWYQQALGQGPQFIFQYYEEEERQRGNFPDRFSGHQFPNYSSELNVNALLLGDSALYLCASSFGLWGQGAHEQYFGPGTRLTVT.

This clone was recorded a few times. The CDR3 DNA sequence: TGCGCCAGCAGCGGGGGGACCCCCTACGAGCAGTACTTC. It translates to CASSGGTPYEQYF. The rearrangement links TRBV5-1 to TRBJ2-7; maybe TRBD2 (6 bases). The CDR3 totals 13 residues. The V gene lost 4 bases and the J gene lost 2 bases, with 10 bases spanning the gap. The germline V gene has CDR1 SGHRS and CDR2 YFSETQ.

In its sample, this clone was seen once. One junction end does not reproduce the germline sequence, and a read error may be involved. This chain links TRBV9 with TRBJ1-2; D uncertain. The CDR3 loop spans 12 amino acids. Germline lookup yields CDR1 SGDLS and CDR2 YYNGEE. For the CDR3, the DNA is TGTGCCAGCAGCTCTTACAGCTATGGCTACGCCTTC. As protein: CASSSYSYGYAF.

J is TRBJ2-7 and V is TRBV7-3; TRBD1 is a possible D gene (6 bases). The germline gives CDR1 SGHTA, CDR2 FQGTGA. V was cut by 5 bases and J by 0 bases, with 11 bases left in between. The CDR3 sequence is 14 residues long. Here the CDR3 reads CASSPDSFSYEQYF. Written as DNA, the CDR3 is TGTGCCAGCAGCCCGGACAGTTTCTCCTACGAGCAGTACTTC. Variable domain in full (rest from reference TRBV7-3 and TRBJ2-7): GAGVSQTPSNKVTEKGKYVELRCDPISGHTALYWYRQSLGQGPEFLIYFQGTGAADDSGLPNDRFFAVRPEGSVSTLKIQRTERGDSAVYLCASSPDSFSYEQYFGPGTRLTVT.

The sample holds a few counts of this clone. V usage is TRBV6-5 and J usage is TRBJ1-4, with TRBD1 as a possible D gene (5 bases). V was trimmed by 0 bases and J by 8 bases, leaving 7 bases between them. CDR1 is MNHEY, CDR2 SVGAGI, per germline. The CDR3 runs to 13 residues. This CDR3 is CASSYSRAEKLFF. The CDR3 nucleotides are TGTGCCAGCAGTTACTCCAGGGCGGAAAAACTGTTTTTT.

This clone came up a few times. The rearrangement joins TRBV4-1 to TRBJ2-3, with D maybe TRBD2 (6 bases). V lost 1 base and J lost 0, with 8 bases in between. The CDR3 consists of 15 residues. CDR1 is MGHRA, CDR2 YSYEKL, per germline. The CDR3: CASSQGTTSTDTQYF. DNA for the CDR3: TGCGCCAGCAGCCAAGGGACTACTAGCACAGATACGCAGTATTTT.

The chain carries TRBV7-3 and TRBJ1-2, with 7 nucleotides matching TRBD1. Trimming cost V 5 bases and J 5 bases; bases outside gene matches: 11. Germline loops: CDR1 SGHTA, CDR2 FQGTGA. This CDR3 contains 15 residues. CDR3 coding DNA: TGTGCCAGCAGCCCATCGGGGGGGACAGCGTATGGCTACACCTTC. It is translated as CASSPSGGTAYGYTF. Together with reference TRBV7-3 and TRBJ1-2, the CDR3 gives the full variable domain: GAGVSQTPSNKVTEKGKYVELRCDPISGHTALYWYRQSLGQGPEFLIYFQGTGAADDSGLPNDRFFAVRPEGSVSTLKIQRTERGDSAVYLCASSPSGGTAYGYTFGSGTRLTVV.

The chain has TRBV19 and TRBJ1-1; maybe TRBD1 (6 bases). The V end lost 4 bases, the J end lost 7 bases, and 13 bases lay between the germline ends. This CDR3 has 13 amino acids. CDR1 LNHDA and CDR2 SQIVND come from the germline V gene (reference sequence). The CDR3 nucleotides read TGTGCCAGTAGTAAACCAGGGGCGGGTGAAGCTTTCTTT. Its translation is CASSKPGAGEAFF.

V and J are TRBV27 and TRBJ2-7, with 7 nucleotides matching TRBD1. Germline trimming cut 4 bases from V and 0 bases from J; bases unmatched to any gene: 6. The germline V gene has CDR1 MNHEY and CDR2 SMNVEV (reference sequence). The CDR3 is made up of 15 amino acids. CDR3 bases: TGTGCCAGCAGTTGGGACAGCGCTAGCTCCTACGAGCAGTACTTC. Translating it yields CASSWDSASSYEQYF.

The chain employs TRBV7-2 and TRBJ1-2; D unresolved. The CDR3 consists of 16 residues. Trimming took off 1 base at V and 6 bases at J, with 18 bases between the two ends. Germline V gene lookup returns CDR1 SGHTA and CDR2 FQGNSA. In DNA, the CDR3 is TGTGCCAGCAGCTTAGGCTTGAGGGCAAGGGAGAATGGCTACACCTTC. It yields the protein CASSLGLRARENGYTF. Complete variable domain (other parts from reference TRBV7-2 and TRBJ1-2): GAGVSQSPSNKVTEKGKDVELRCDPISGHTALYWYRQSLGQGLEFLIYFQGNSAPDKSGLPSDRFSAERTGGSVSTLTIQRTQQEDSAVYLCASSLGLRARENGYTFGSGTRLTVV.

The V and J genes are TRBV18 and TRBJ1-1; D gene unclear. The germline V gene encodes CDR1 KGHSH and CDR2 LQKENI. The CDR3 contains 17 residues. Trimming removed 1 base from V and 1 base from J, with 16 bases in between. The CDR3 here is CASSPLQGVPENTEAFF. DNA for the CDR3: TGTGCCAGCTCACCACTCCAAGGAGTCCCAGAGAACACTGAAGCTTTCTTT.